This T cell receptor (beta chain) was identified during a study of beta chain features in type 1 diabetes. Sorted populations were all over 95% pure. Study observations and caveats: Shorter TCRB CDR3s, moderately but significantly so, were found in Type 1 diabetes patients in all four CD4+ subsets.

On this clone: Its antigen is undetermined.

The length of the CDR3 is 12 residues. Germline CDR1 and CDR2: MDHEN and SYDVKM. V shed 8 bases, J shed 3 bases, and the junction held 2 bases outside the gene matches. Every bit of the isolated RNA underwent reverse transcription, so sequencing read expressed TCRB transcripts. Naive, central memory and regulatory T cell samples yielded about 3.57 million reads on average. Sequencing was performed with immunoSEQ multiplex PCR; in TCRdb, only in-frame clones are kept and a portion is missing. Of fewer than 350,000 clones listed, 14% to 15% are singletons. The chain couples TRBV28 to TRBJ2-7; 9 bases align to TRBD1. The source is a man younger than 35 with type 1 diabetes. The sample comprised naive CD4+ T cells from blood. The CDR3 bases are TGTGCCAGCTGGGGACAGGGCTACGAGCAGTACTTC. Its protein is CASWGQGYEQYF.